What follows are 10 T cell receptor beta chains derived from one specimen sequenced in a study of blood T cells in healthy people across ages. Combining a sample-barcoded 5' primer with a J-beta primer mix, a second PCR ran for about 7 to 12 cycles. TCRdb reprocessed the 5' RACE reads via MiXCR and lists one record per CDR3 protein. The sample includes 850,000 or so distinct CDR3 sequences, around 28% of them seen just once. Sample: blood. These receptors were taken from a woman aged 80 or over in good health.

This clonotype was picked up many times. The V call is TRBV24-1, the J call TRBJ2-5; a weak D match, TRBD1 (6 bases). V lost 5 bases and J lost 3, with 9 bases in between. This CDR3 is built from 13 residues. Looked up from germline, CDR1 is KGHDR and CDR2 is SFDVKD. The CDR3 is CATSGQGKETQYF. CDR3 DNA sequence: TGTGCCACCAGTGGCCAGGGGAAAGAGACCCAGTACTTC.

This clonotype occurred many times. CDR3 residues: CASSPVGQGQETQYF. The CDR3 nucleotides are TGCGCCAGTAGCCCCGTGGGACAGGGGCAAGAGACCCAGTACTTC. V and J are TRBV5-1 and TRBJ2-5, with TRBD1 matching over 10 bases. This CDR3 is built from 15 residues. CDR1 and CDR2 (germline): SGHRS, YFSETQ. V shed 8 bases, J shed 2 bases, and the junction held 9 bases outside the gene matches.

This clonotype showed up many times. The chain employs TRBV5-1 and TRBJ2-5; D gene ambiguous. The CDR3 extends over 13 amino acids. CDR1 is SGHRS and CDR2 is YFSETQ in the germline V gene. The germline V and J ends were trimmed by 6 bases and 3 bases, with 12 bases remaining between them. The CDR3 sequence is CASTSPGEETQYF. The CDR3 DNA is TGCGCCAGCACGTCTCCAGGAGAAGAGACCCAGTACTTC.

Details on this clonotype: A read error may be the cause here, since a much bigger clone is one base away. J is TRBJ2-1 and V is TRBV6-2 or TRBV6-3; 8 nucleotides match TRBD2. The V gene's germline CDR1 is MNHEY and CDR2 SVGEGT. The CDR3 loop spans 19 amino acids. The V segment lost 0 bases and the J segment 9 bases; nucleotides outside the gene matches: 19. The CDR3 DNA reads TGTGCCAGCAGTTACTCGACACACCTCGCGGGGGGCGTTCGTAGTGAGCAGTTCTTC. It specifies CASSYSTHLAGGVRSEQFF.

Points on this clonotype: In this CDR3 the conserved last residue, phenylalanine or tryptophan, is missing, so a read error is likely. This chain uses TRBV9 with TRBJ1-1; a possible D gene is TRBD1 (6 bases). V was shortened by 0 bases and J by 8 bases, with 17 bases between the two germline ends. Germline CDR1 and CDR2: SGDLS and YYNGEE. CDR3 length: 15 residues. The CDR3 DNA reads as TGTGCCAGCAGCGTAGTTCCCGACAGGCCGGGGGAAGCTTTCTTG. It codes for CASSVVPDRPGEAFL.

This clonotype showed up many times. This chain connects TRBV12-3 or TRBV12-4 to TRBJ2-4; 9 bases match TRBD1. The V gene end was trimmed by 5 bases and the J gene end by 14 bases; junction bases not matched to a gene: 4. The CDR3 covers 11 residues. CDR3 loop: CASSGGQGKYF. CDR3 in DNA: TGTGCCAGCAGTGGGGGACAGGGAAAGTACTTC.

A note on this clonotype: Germline is not matched at one junction end, which may reflect a read error. J is TRBJ2-7 and V is TRBV7-9; the D gene is possibly TRBD1 (7 bases). The CDR3 totals 15 residues. Germline V lookup: CDR1 SEHNR, CDR2 FQNEAQ (reference sequence). The CDR3 DNA follows: TGTGCCAGTAGCTCGCGGGACAGCGCCGTTAATGAGCAGTACTTC. Protein sequence: CASSSRDSAVNEQYF.

This clonotype was detected many times. V gene TRBV28 combines with J gene TRBJ2-4; 9 nucleotides line up with TRBD2. Trimming took 2 bases from V and 4 from J; bases not matched to a gene: 9. Germline CDR1 is MDHEN and CDR2 is SYDVKM. This CDR3 has 17 amino acids. As DNA, the CDR3 is TGTGCCAGCAGTTTAGTGGGCGGGGGGGCTCTGAAAAACATTCAGTACTTC. Its translation is CASSLVGGGALKNIQYF.

The rearrangement links TRBV6-5 to TRBJ2-4; 9 nucleotides agree with TRBD2. The DNA end is a closer match to TRBJ2-7, so the J assignment may be wrong. This CDR3 has 14 amino acids. Germline V lookup: CDR1 MNHEY, CDR2 SVGAGI. CDR3 sequence (DNA): TGTGCCAGCAGGGTTCGCCTAGCGGGATACGAGCAGTACTTC. Translating it yields CASRVRLAGYEQYF.

The rearrangement links TRBV5-1 to TRBJ2-2; perhaps TRBD1 as D (6 bases). V gave up 3 bases and J gave up 4 bases, with 10 bases separating them. Germline-derived CDR1 and CDR2 are SGHRS and YFSETQ. The length of the CDR3 is 14 residues. CDR3 sequence: CASSYYRATGELFF. DNA for the CDR3: TGCGCCAGCAGCTATTACAGGGCCACCGGGGAGCTGTTTTTT.